Below are 14 T cell receptor beta chains sequenced from a single sample in a study of T cells after yellow fever vaccination. TCRdb fed the 5' RACE reads into MiXCR, producing one record per CDR3 protein. The repertoire holds some 560,000 distinct CDR3 sequences, with about a sixth as singletons. Material: PBMCs, obtained roughly 5 days after the first yellow fever vaccination. The origin of the receptors is a man younger than 35 who received the YFV17D yellow fever vaccine.

This clonotype was picked up many times. V gene TRBV28 combines with J gene TRBJ2-2, with a weak D call TRBD1 (6 bases). V lost 11 bases and J 0 bases, leaving 10 bases between the germline ends. The CDR3 runs to 13 residues. CDR1 and CDR2 (germline): MDHEN, SYDVKM. The CDR3 DNA is TGTGCCTTCGGGACACCGAACACCGGGGAGCTGTTTTTT. Its translation is CAFGTPNTGELFF. Looking up the rest from reference TRBV28 and TRBJ2-2 gives the full variable domain: DVKVTQSSRYLVKRTGEKVFLECVQDMDHENMFWYRQDPGLGLRLIYFSYDVKMKEKGDIPEGYSVSREKKERFSLILESASTNQTSMYLCAFGTPNTGELFFGEGSRLTVL.

This clonotype was found a few times. V is TRBV7-7 and J is TRBJ2-5; no clear D. V lost 1 base, J lost 0 bases, and 15 bases lay in between. CDR1 is SSHAT and CDR2 is FNYEAQ in the germline V gene (reference sequence). This CDR3 region has 17 residues. In DNA, the CDR3 is TGTGCCAGCAGCTTAGGATTGTCGGGCCTAGACCAAGAGACCCAGTACTTC. Its protein product is CASSLGLSGLDQETQYF.

The J gene is TRBJ1-6, the V gene TRBV5-1; a weak D match, TRBD1 (6 bases). This CDR3 is built from 20 residues. Trimming shortened V by 2 bases and J by 0 bases, and 21 bases separated the two germline ends. Germline CDR1 SGHRS, CDR2 YFSETQ. For the CDR3, the DNA is TGCGCCAGCAGCTTCGGAACAGGGTTCAAGGATGGCTCCTATAATTCACCCCTCCACTTT. Translation: CASSFGTGFKDGSYNSPLHF. Full variable domain (outside the CDR3, taken from reference TRBV5-1 and TRBJ1-6): KAGVTQTPRYLIKTRGQQVTLSCSPISGHRSVSWYQQTPGQGLQFLFEYFSETQRNKGNFPGRFSGRQFSNSRSEMNVSTLELGDSALYLCASSFGTGFKDGSYNSPLHFGNGTRLTVT.

The table lists this clonotype with a few counts. The chain employs TRBV6-2 or TRBV6-3 and TRBJ2-6, with TRBD1 matching 7 bases. The CDR3 contains 17 residues. V shed 6 bases and J 2 bases; nucleotides not matched to a gene: 10. Germline V lookup: CDR1 MNHEY, CDR2 SVGEGT. The CDR3 protein is CASRPDRNSAGANVLTF. CDR3 bases: TGTGCCAGCAGGCCGGACAGGAACTCGGCTGGGGCCAACGTCCTGACTTTC.

This clonotype was counted only a few times. The J gene is TRBJ2-5, the V gene TRBV7-9, with D possibly being TRBD2 (6 bases). Germline values: CDR1 SEHNR, CDR2 FQNEAQ (reference sequence). V was cut by 4 bases and J by 0 bases, with 12 bases left in between. The CDR3 has 15 amino acids. The DNA for the CDR3 is TGTGCCAGCAGCTATACGGGGAGGAACCAAGAGACCCAGTACTTC. It translates to CASSYTGRNQETQYF.

The chain employs TRBV7-2 and TRBJ1-3; D is unresolved. This CDR3 region has 13 residues. Trimming took 11 bases from V and 2 from J, leaving 13 bases between them. The germline CDR1 and CDR2 sequences are SGHTA and FQGNSA. The chain's CDR3 is CAETRDPGNTIYF. CDR3 in DNA: TGTGCCGAGACCCGGGATCCTGGAAACACCATATATTTT.

In its sample, this clonotype was seen a few times. This chain joins TRBV12-3 or TRBV12-4 and TRBJ2-1; perhaps TRBD1 as D (6 bases). The CDR3 covers 16 residues. The V end lost 7 bases, the J end lost 7 bases, and 23 bases lay between the germline ends. The CDR3 spells CASTSIWAGEWNEQFF. Here the CDR3 DNA reads TGTGCCAGCACTTCAATTTGGGCAGGGGAGTGGAATGAGCAGTTCTTC.

The genes are TRBV29-1 and TRBJ1-1; the match to TRBD1 covers 8 bases. Germline assignment: CDR1 SQVTM and CDR2 ANQGSEA. Trimming removed 1 base from V and 7 bases from J; junction bases left unmatched: 14. CDR3 size: 16 residues. The CDR3 nucleotides read TGCAGCGTTGAAGGGCCGGGCAGGGGGCAGTATAATGAAGCTTTCTTT. It encodes CSVEGPGRGQYNEAFF.

The sample holds a few counts of this clonotype. The V gene is TRBV6-1, the J gene TRBJ2-3; D perhaps matches TRBD1 (5 bases). V shed 4 bases and J shed 4 bases, with 12 bases lying between them. This CDR3 region has 14 residues. Germline V gene data show CDR1 as MNHNS and CDR2 as SASEGT. The CDR3 sequence: CASSGQGNADTQYF. The DNA for the CDR3 is TGTGCCAGCAGTGGCCAGGGTAATGCAGATACGCAGTATTTT.

The chain uses TRBV20-1 and TRBJ2-3; D uncertain. Trimming removed 5 bases at V and 0 bases at J, with 6 bases between. This CDR3 spans 12 amino acids. CDR1 is DFQATT and CDR2 is SNEGSKA in the germline V gene (reference sequence). For the CDR3, the DNA is TGCAGTGCTGTCGGAAGCACAGATACGCAGTATTTT. Its protein is CSAVGSTDTQYF.

The rearrangement links TRBV15 to TRBJ2-1; D possibly corresponds to TRBD1 (6 bases). This CDR3 has 15 amino acids. Germline lookup yields CDR1 LNHNV and CDR2 YYDKDF (reference sequence). Trimming removed 1 base from V and 1 base from J, with 8 bases in between. The CDR3: CATSRGTASYNEQFF. The CDR3 nucleotides read TGTGCCACCAGCAGAGGGACAGCATCCTACAATGAGCAGTTCTTC.

This clonotype turned up a few times. The chain couples TRBV20-1 to TRBJ2-2, with D uncertain. The germline gives CDR1 DFQATT, CDR2 SNEGSKA (reference sequence). V gave up 0 bases and J gave up 1 base, with 6 bases separating them. This CDR3 is 14 amino acids long. The CDR3 nucleotides read TGCAGTGCTAGAGACGTCAAGAACACCGGGGAGCTGTTTTTT. This encodes CSARDVKNTGELFF.

The gene calls are TRBV28 and TRBJ2-5; tentatively, D is TRBD2 (6 bases). Germline CDR1 MDHEN, CDR2 SYDVKM. Trimming shortened V by 10 bases and J by 13 bases, and 19 bases separated the two germline ends. The CDR3 spans 11 residues. The chain's CDR3 is CATWARQRVYF. CDR3 DNA: TGTGCCACATGGGCCCGACAGCGGGTGTACTTC.

V gene TRBV7-2 combines with J gene TRBJ1-2; no clear D gene. Between the trimmed V and J ends, which lost 7 bases and 6 bases, there was a span of 15 bases. The germline V gene encodes CDR1 SGHTA and CDR2 FQGNSA. This CDR3 spans 13 amino acids. CDR3 nucleotides: TGTGCCAGCACCTACGAAACGGGCGATGGCTACACCTTC. It encodes CASTYETGDGYTF. Combining the CDR3 with reference TRBV7-2 and TRBJ1-2 gives the whole variable domain GAGVSQSPSNKVTEKGKDVELRCDPISGHTALYWYRQSLGQGLEFLIYFQGNSAPDKSGLPSDRFSAERTGGSVSTLTIQRTQQEDSAVYLCASTYETGDGYTFGSGTRLTVV.